The source of this T cell receptor (beta chain) is a study of T cell responses to AZD1222 COVID-19 vaccine. The wider study: The analysis combined second doses at about 4 or about 12 weeks.

To note about this clone: The antigen is undetermined.

Overall study results and limits: It was only after the peak T cell response that any repertoires were sampled. Spike-specific TCR breadth and depth grew following two AZD1222 doses.

Sequenced by immunoSEQ multiplex PCR; TCRdb stores in-frame clones only, minus some. The profile shows about 140,000 clones, roughly 90% of them singletons. This CDR3 comprises 19 residues. J lost 0 bases, V lost 0 bases, and 5 bases had no gene match. In germline, CDR1 is SGDLS, CDR2 YYNGEE. This TCR came from an adult in good health. This sequence joins TRBV9 and TRBJ2-2; 13 bases are shared with TRBD2. Sequences were derived from peripheral blood, sampled on day 0 of AZD1222 vaccination. CDR3 nucleotide sequence: TGTGCCAGCAGCGTAGCGGGGACTAGCGGGGAACCGAACACCGGGGAGCTGTTTTTT. The encoded protein is CASSVAGTSGEPNTGELFF.